This T cell receptor beta chain was sequenced during a study of blood T cell repertoires in COVID-19. V shed 0 bases and J shed 3 bases, with 12 bases lying between them. Germline CDR1 is SGHRS and CDR2 is YFSETQ. The CDR3 loop spans 15 amino acids. The protocol was immunoSEQ multiplex PCR, while the TCRdb copy is restricted to in-frame clones and leaves out a portion. The sample holds 100,000 to 150,000 clones, roughly four fifths seen once. This receptor was obtained from a woman aged 45 to 65 with acute or convalescent COVID-19. V is TRBV5-1 and J is TRBJ1-1, with D unresolved. What was sequenced was peripheral blood. DNA for the CDR3: TGCGCCAGCAGCTTGGAGGCCTACGGGGACACTGAAGCTTTCTTT. It codes for CASSLEAYGDTEAFF.